These 25 T cell receptor beta chains came from one sample sequenced in a study of CD8+ T cells in alopecia areata. Treatment of the sample: oral pan-JAK inhibitor, 5-10 mg twice daily. It was cDNA, reverse transcribed from extracted RNA, that served as the sequencing template. Sequencing used immunoSEQ multiplex PCR; TCRdb keeps in-frame clones, though not all of them. The sample carries about 210,000 clones, more than 45% recorded once. This material consisted of CD4+ T cells sorted from blood, taken at week 4, from a patient treated with tofacitinib. The receptor set was obtained from a human donor with alopecia areata.

The chain uses TRBV6-5 and TRBJ2-7; 7 bases are a match to TRBD1. Germline loops: CDR1 MNHEY, CDR2 SVGAGI. The CDR3 extends over 14 amino acids. The trim removed 8 bases at V and 2 bases at J, leaving 9 bases unmatched. CDR3 protein: CASSRTGQPYEQYF. CDR3 nucleotide sequence: TGTGCCAGCTCTCGCACGGGACAGCCCTACGAGCAGTACTTC.

J is TRBJ1-6 and V is TRBV13; weak D call: TRBD1 (5 bases). CDR3 size: 15 residues. CDR1 is PRHDT and CDR2 is FYEKMQ in the germline V gene (reference sequence). Trimming shortened V by 0 bases and J by 10 bases, and 13 bases separated the two germline ends. The CDR3 DNA sequence: TGTGCCAGCAGCTTAGGCGACGGGACGCTATCACCCCTCCACTTT. Translation: CASSLGDGTLSPLHF.

The chain has TRBV12-5 and TRBJ2-7; tentative D call: TRBD1 (6 bases). Germline assignment: CDR1 LGHNT and CDR2 FRNRAP. Trimming pared 5 bases from V and 4 bases from J, leaving 18 bases between. This CDR3 spans 15 amino acids. DNA of the CDR3: TGTGCTAGTGGTCCACAAACAGGGTTCACGTACGAGCAGTACTTC. It specifies CASGPQTGFTYEQYF.

CDR3 DNA: TGCAGCGTTGGAGTAGCGGGGACTCGGGAGACCCAGTACTTC. Encoded protein: CSVGVAGTRETQYF. The gene calls are TRBV29-1 and TRBJ2-5; 8 positions match TRBD2. The germline gives CDR1 SQVTM, CDR2 ANQGSEA. This CDR3 comprises 14 residues. V shed 4 bases, J shed 5 bases, and the junction held 9 bases outside the gene matches.

This clone was detected only a few times. Other DNA sequences of this sample code for an identical CDR3. The chain has TRBV10-3 and TRBJ1-2; 9 nucleotides match TRBD1. The junction had 9 bases not matched to a gene; V was cut back by 2 bases and J by 8 bases. Germline lookup yields CDR1 ENHRY and CDR2 SYGVKD. The CDR3 length is 15 residues. The chain's CDR3 is CAISEKGQGIYGYTF. The DNA of the CDR3 is TGTGCCATCAGTGAGAAGGGACAGGGTATCTACGGCTACACCTTC.

The chain links TRBV29-1 to TRBJ2-1; D may be TRBD1 (5 bases). V was trimmed by 6 bases and J by 12 bases, leaving 12 bases between them. The CDR3 has 10 amino acids. CDR1 and CDR2 from the germline V gene are SQVTM and ANQGSEA. Here the CDR3 reads CSVGPEWQFF. The CDR3 nucleotides read TGCAGCGTGGGGCCCGAATGGCAGTTCTTC.

This clone turned up a few times. The V call is TRBV5-5, the J call TRBJ2-7; 12 bases are shared with TRBD2. The CDR3 length is 16 residues. The J segment lost 0 bases and the V segment lost 5 bases, leaving 6 bases of the junction unmatched. The germline V gene encodes CDR1 SGHKS and CDR2 YYEKEE (reference sequence). Written as DNA, the CDR3 is TGTGCCAGCAGGTCGACTAGCGGGGGTTCCTCCTACGAGCAGTACTTC. Its protein is CASRSTSGGSSYEQYF.

The chain uses TRBV30 and TRBJ1-4; unclear D gene. The CDR3 extends over 14 amino acids. Deletions cut 6 bases from V and 6 bases from J, with 17 bases between. The V gene's germline CDR1 is GTSNPN and CDR2 SVGIG (reference sequence). The CDR3 here is CACLWEGLDEKLFF. CDR3 bases: TGTGCCTGCCTTTGGGAGGGTTTGGATGAAAAACTGTTTTTT.

This clone occurred a few times. The chain employs TRBV18 and TRBJ2-1, with D perhaps matching TRBD1 or TRBD2 (6 bases each). V shed 3 bases and J shed 3 bases, with 9 bases lying between them. The CDR3 contains 14 residues. The germline V gene encodes CDR1 KGHSH and CDR2 LQKENI. CDR3 amino acids: CASSPGGLYNEQFF. The CDR3 DNA reads TGTGCCAGCTCACCTGGGGGGCTCTACAATGAGCAGTTCTTC.

This clone was recorded a few times. The gene calls are TRBV11-2 and TRBJ1-6; D remains unclear. V lost 5 bases and J lost 10, with 6 bases in between. Germline-derived CDR1 and CDR2 are SGHAT and FQNNGV. The CDR3 is 11 amino acids. DNA for the CDR3: TGTGCCAGCAGCGTAGGCTCACCCCTCCACTTT. This codes for CASSVGSPLHF.

The chain has TRBV30 and TRBJ2-7; 8 bases match TRBD1. Trimming removed 0 bases from V and 3 bases from J; junction bases left unmatched: 7. The CDR3 consists of 15 residues. Germline V gives CDR1 GTSNPN, CDR2 SVGIG (reference sequence). The chain's CDR3 is CAWSVHDRGYYEQYF. The CDR3 DNA reads as TGTGCCTGGAGTGTACATGACAGGGGATACTACGAGCAGTACTTC.

V is TRBV4-1 and J is TRBJ2-3; D is uncertain. The CDR3 runs 15 residues. Per germline, CDR1 MGHRA and CDR2 YSYEKL. Between the trimmed V and J ends, which lost 2 bases and 1 base, there was a span of 10 bases. As DNA, the CDR3 is TGCGCCAGCAGCCAACAAGGGCTTCGCACAGATACGCAGTATTTT. As protein: CASSQQGLRTDTQYF.

This CDR3 is CASSIDRGKETQYF. The CDR3 DNA is TGCGCCAGCAGCATCGACAGGGGGAAAGAGACCCAGTACTTC. V is TRBV5-1 and J is TRBJ2-5, with 9 bases aligning to TRBD1. This CDR3 is built from 14 residues. Germline loops: CDR1 SGHRS, CDR2 YFSETQ. V lost 4 bases, J lost 3 bases, and 4 bases stayed unmatched.

The chain links TRBV7-2 to TRBJ1-2, with D unclear. The ends were cut back, 1 base at V and 3 bases at J, with 9 bases in the middle. The germline CDR1 and CDR2 sequences are SGHTA and FQGNSA. The length of the CDR3 is 14 residues. The CDR3 sequence is CASSLGAKYYGYTF. The CDR3 DNA follows: TGTGCCAGCAGCTTAGGGGCAAAATACTATGGCTACACCTTC.

The chain has TRBV4-3 and TRBJ2-7; D could derive from TRBD1 or TRBD2 (5 bases each). The germline V and J ends were trimmed by 3 bases and 6 bases, with 18 bases remaining between them. This CDR3 has 15 amino acids. Germline V gene data show CDR1 as LGHNA and CDR2 as YSLEER. CDR3 DNA sequence: TGCGCCAGCAGCCAGGACACGCCTGGGGGTGGCGAGCAGTACTTC. It specifies CASSQDTPGGGEQYF.

The V call is TRBV4-1, the J call TRBJ2-2; TRBD1 matches at 9 bases. The germline CDR1 and CDR2 sequences are MGHRA and YSYEKL. J lost 3 bases, V lost 0 bases, and 5 bases had no gene match. This CDR3 is 17 amino acids long. The CDR3 reads CASSQDTWTGDTGELFF. Here the CDR3 DNA reads TGCGCCAGCAGCCAAGACACTTGGACAGGGGACACCGGGGAGCTGTTTTTT.

The table lists this clone with a few counts. V is TRBV14 and J is TRBJ2-7, with TRBD1 matching 8 bases. The CDR3 extends over 13 amino acids. The V gene end was trimmed by 4 bases and the J gene end by 2 bases; junction bases not matched to a gene: 1. Per the germline V gene, CDR1 is SGHDN and CDR2 is FVKESK. The CDR3 coding sequence is TGTGCCAGCAGCCGGGGACAGGCCTACGAGCAGTACTTC. Residues: CASSRGQAYEQYF.

This clone was seen only a few times. The V call is TRBV29-1, the J call TRBJ2-1; D gene uncertain. Germline CDR1 SQVTM, CDR2 ANQGSEA. V shed 4 bases and J shed 6 bases, with 13 bases lying between them. This CDR3 region has 13 residues. The CDR3 loop reads CSVGPVMGNEQFF. In nucleotides, the CDR3 is TGCAGCGTTGGTCCAGTCATGGGCAATGAGCAGTTCTTC.

The chain is built from TRBV15 and TRBJ1-5; D remains unclear. Per the germline V gene, CDR1 is LNHNV and CDR2 is YYDKDF (reference sequence). V lost 0 bases, J lost 3 bases, and 6 bases lay in between. The CDR3 consists of 14 residues. This chain's CDR3 is CATSREFVNQPQHF. CDR3 DNA sequence: TGTGCCACCAGCAGAGAGTTCGTCAATCAGCCCCAGCATTTT.

The V call is TRBV6-5, the J call TRBJ1-2; no firm D call. Trimming took 4 bases from V and 7 from J, leaving 19 bases between them. From germline, CDR1 is MNHEY and CDR2 SVGAGI. The CDR3 is made up of 15 amino acids. CDR3 coding DNA: TGTGCCAGCAGTTCCCGTGCTAGGGATTTAAGTGGCTACACCTTC. Translation: CASSSRARDLSGYTF.

V gene TRBV14 combines with J gene TRBJ2-1; no reliable D call. This CDR3 spans 12 amino acids. Germline assignment: CDR1 SGHDN and CDR2 FVKESK. V lost 1 base to trimming and J lost 8 bases, with 6 bases between them. CDR3 nucleotides: TGTGCCAGCAGCCAAGCTCTCTATGAGCAGTTCTTC. It translates to CASSQALYEQFF.

This clone was seen only once. V gene TRBV27 combines with J gene TRBJ2-7; either TRBD1 or TRBD2 may fit D (5 bases each). Trimming removed 3 bases from V and 6 bases from J, with 33 bases in between. Germline V gene lookup returns CDR1 MNHEY and CDR2 SMNVEV (reference sequence). CDR3 length: 20 residues. In DNA form, the CDR3 reads TGTGCCAGCAGTTTCAATCTACCCGGGACGGCATTAAGTCGATCAAGCGAGCAGTACTTC. Translating gives CASSFNLPGTALSRSSEQYF.

Comment on this clone: This sample also contains other DNA sequences that code for the same CDR3. The gene calls are TRBV4-3 and TRBJ1-1; 9 bases map to TRBD1. The J segment lost 5 bases and the V segment lost 4 bases, leaving 2 bases of the junction unmatched. The length of the CDR3 is 13 residues. Germline V gene lookup returns CDR1 LGHNA and CDR2 YSLEER. The CDR3 loop reads CASSRQGVTEAFF. The DNA for the CDR3 is TGCGCCAGCAGCCGACAGGGGGTGACTGAAGCTTTCTTT.

The chain is built from TRBV5-1 and TRBJ1-1; D is unresolved. This CDR3 contains 12 residues. Germline values: CDR1 SGHRS, CDR2 YFSETQ. V was trimmed by 6 bases and J by 7 bases, leaving 13 bases between them. The CDR3 DNA reads as TGCGCCAGCACGCCGTCCGGAGGTGAAGCTTTCTTT. Its protein is CASTPSGGEAFF.

In this sample, this clone turned up once. The chain links TRBV5-6 to TRBJ1-2; D is undetermined. This CDR3 contains 12 residues. Per germline, CDR1 SGHDT and CDR2 YYEEEE. V lost 3 bases to trimming and J lost 3 bases, with 6 bases between them. The CDR3 DNA sequence: TGTGCCAGCAGCTCAAACTACTATGGCTACACCTTC. Encoded protein: CASSSNYYGYTF. Full variable domain (remainder filled in from reference TRBV5-6 and TRBJ1-2): DAGVTQSPTHLIKTRGQQVTLRCSPKSGHDTVSWYQQALGQGPQFIFQYYEEEERQRGNFPDRFSGHQFPNYSSELNVNALLLGDSALYLCASSSNYYGYTFGSGTRLTVV.